Following are 27 T cell receptor beta chains from one sample sequenced in a study of T cell responses to AZD1222 COVID-19 vaccine. Measured with immunoSEQ multiplex PCR; TCRdb has only the in-frame clones, and not every one. The repertoire holds around 60,000 clones, with about 90% as singletons. This sample comprised peripheral blood, obtained on day 0 of AZD1222 vaccination. The receptor source for this set is an adult in good health.

The chain carries TRBV19 and TRBJ1-1, with no clear D. CDR1 LNHDA and CDR2 SQIVND come from the germline V gene (reference sequence). Trimming took off 6 bases at V and 0 bases at J, with 11 bases between the two ends. The CDR3 spans 14 residues. The CDR3 bases are TGTGCCAGTAGCTTCGCTCCAATGAACACTGAAGCTTTCTTT. Translated: CASSFAPMNTEAFF.

This clone was recorded once. The rearrangement joins TRBV28 to TRBJ2-3, with TRBD1 matching over 8 bases. Trimming removed 4 bases from V and 0 bases from J; junction bases left unmatched: 6. In germline, CDR1 is MDHEN, CDR2 SYDVKM. This CDR3 has 16 amino acids. DNA of the CDR3: TGTGCCAGCAGTTCCCCTGGACAGGGTAGCACAGATACGCAGTATTTT. It translates to CASSSPGQGSTDTQYF.

The chain links TRBV19 to TRBJ1-3; D remains ambiguous. From germline, CDR1 is LNHDA and CDR2 SQIVND (reference sequence). Trimming stripped 3 bases from V and 0 bases from J, with 3 bases between. The CDR3 has 13 amino acids. Here the CDR3 reads CASSMGSGNTIYF. Here the CDR3 DNA reads TGTGCCAGTAGTATGGGCTCTGGAAACACCATATATTTT.

This clone showed up just a few times. The V gene is TRBV3-1 (or the pseudogene TRBV3-2), the J gene TRBJ2-7, with unresolved D. Germline lookup yields CDR1 LGHDT and CDR2 YNNKEL (reference sequence). CDR3 size: 13 residues. Trimming stripped 6 bases from V and 2 bases from J, with 11 bases between. The CDR3 region has the DNA TGTGCCAGCAGTCCTAGACGGACCTACGAGCAGTACTTC. Translation gives CASSPRRTYEQYF.

J is TRBJ2-5 and V is TRBV10-1; 7 nucleotides line up with TRBD1. CDR1 is WNHNN, CDR2 SYGVQD, per germline (reference sequence). The V gene end was trimmed by 6 bases and the J gene end by 2 bases; junction bases not matched to a gene: 3. The CDR3 covers 13 residues. In DNA form, the CDR3 reads TGCGCCAGCAGCCCGGGACAGCAAGAGACCCAGTACTTC. Translation gives CASSPGQQETQYF.

The gene calls are TRBV4-2 and TRBJ2-7; TRBD2 agrees at 14 bases. CDR1 and CDR2 from the germline V gene are LGHNA and YNFKEQ. This CDR3 region has 18 residues. After removal of 3 bases from V and 2 bases from J, the junction contained 9 bases not matched to a gene. This CDR3 is CASSQTSGGVKAPYEQYF. CDR3 bases: TGTGCCAGCAGCCAGACTAGCGGGGGGGTTAAGGCCCCCTACGAGCAGTACTTC.

The rearrangement uses TRBV29-1 and TRBJ1-1; D gene unclear. CDR3 length: 14 amino acids. Trimming removed 7 bases at V and 1 base at J, with 16 bases between. Germline V gene sequence: CDR1 SQVTM, CDR2 ANQGSEA. The chain's CDR3 is CSAAPRVGNTEAFF. In DNA form, the CDR3 reads TGCAGCGCGGCCCCCCGGGTCGGGAACACTGAAGCTTTCTTT.

This chain joins TRBV27 and TRBJ2-2, with D maybe TRBD2 (7 bases). V was cut by 3 bases and J by 1 base, with 15 bases left in between. This CDR3 is 17 amino acids long. CDR1 is MNHEY and CDR2 is SMNVEV in the germline V gene (reference sequence). The CDR3 sequence: CASSFGGGGLNTGELFF. DNA of the CDR3: TGTGCCAGCAGTTTTGGGGGAGGGGGACTGAACACCGGGGAGCTGTTTTTT.

The chain links TRBV18 to TRBJ1-3; the D gene is possibly TRBD1 (5 bases). V shed 6 bases and J shed 5 bases, with 14 bases lying between them. This CDR3 is 14 amino acids long. CDR1 is KGHSH, CDR2 LQKENI, per germline. The CDR3 reads CASSRGTDRNTIYF. The CDR3 DNA follows: TGTGCCAGCTCGCGGGGGACGGATAGAAACACCATATATTTT.

The rearrangement links TRBV18 to TRBJ2-5, with D possibly being TRBD1 or TRBD2 (5 bases each). Per germline, CDR1 KGHSH and CDR2 LQKENI. This CDR3 is 15 amino acids long. V was trimmed by 0 bases and J by 5 bases, leaving 13 bases between them. The CDR3 region is CASSPPGVGSETQYF. For the CDR3, the DNA is TGTGCCAGCTCACCACCGGGGGTAGGGAGCGAGACCCAGTACTTC.

The J gene is TRBJ1-2, the V gene TRBV29-1; D is possibly TRBD1 (5 bases). CDR1 SQVTM and CDR2 ANQGSEA come from the germline V gene. V was shortened by 5 bases and J by 1 base, with 14 bases between the two germline ends. The CDR3 is 14 amino acids. CDR3 in amino acids: CSVSGTGDNYGYTF. CDR3 bases: TGCAGCGTTTCAGGGACGGGAGATAACTATGGCTACACCTTC.

The chain combines TRBV12-3 or TRBV12-4 with TRBJ2-5; no clear D. Trimming took off 3 bases at V and 4 bases at J, with 9 bases between the two ends. This CDR3 is built from 13 residues. The CDR3 nucleotides are TGTGCCAGCAGTTTTATGGGCGTAGAGACCCAGTACTTC. This encodes CASSFMGVETQYF.

This chain connects TRBV18 to TRBJ1-2; D uncertain. V dropped 0 bases and J dropped 7 bases, with 12 bases sitting between them. From germline, CDR1 is KGHSH and CDR2 LQKENI. The CDR3 has 14 amino acids. CDR3 in DNA: TGTGCCAGCTCACCACCCCTAGGCGGGGTTGGCTACACCTTC. It is translated as CASSPPLGGVGYTF.

V gene TRBV7-3 combines with J gene TRBJ2-7, with TRBD1 matching 9 bases. Trimming cost V 5 bases and J 5 bases; bases outside gene matches: 10. CDR1 SGHTA and CDR2 FQGTGA come from the germline V gene. The CDR3 runs to 15 residues. CDR3 in amino acids: CASSKPGQGFNEQYF. DNA of the CDR3: TGTGCCAGCAGCAAACCGGGACAGGGATTTAACGAGCAGTACTTC.

The chain couples TRBV19 to TRBJ1-2; 7 bases fit TRBD1. The CDR3 contains 17 residues. Looked up from germline, CDR1 is LNHDA and CDR2 is SQIVND (reference sequence). J was trimmed by 5 bases and V by 5 bases; bases with no gene match: 17. This chain's CDR3 is CASSFRMGQLLQYGYTF. The CDR3 DNA reads as TGTGCCAGTAGTTTCCGAATGGGACAGCTCCTTCAGTATGGCTACACCTTC.

The rearrangement links TRBV9 to TRBJ2-5; 7 bases are a match to TRBD2. Germline CDR1 and CDR2: SGDLS and YYNGEE. V lost 3 bases to trimming and J lost 9 bases; unmatched junction nucleotides: 11. The CDR3 runs to 14 residues. CDR3 in DNA: TGTGCCAGCAGCGCCCGCGGGGGATATGGGGCCCAGTACTTC. It specifies CASSARGGYGAQYF.

This chain joins TRBV4-1 and TRBJ1-1; D may be TRBD1 (5 bases). Germline CDR1 is MGHRA and CDR2 is YSYEKL. The CDR3 consists of 15 residues. V was trimmed by 1 base and J by 2 bases, leaving 11 bases between them. The CDR3 bases are TGCGCCAGCAGCCAAGCAAGAGGGGTTAACACTGAAGCTTTCTTT. It translates to CASSQARGVNTEAFF.

The rearrangement joins TRBV5-6 to TRBJ1-4; no clear D gene. The CDR3 sequence is 16 residues long. With 1 base removed from V and 3 bases from J, the gap between germline ends came to 13 bases. The V gene's germline CDR1 is SGHDT and CDR2 YYEEEE. CDR3 loop: CASSLFDVAANEKLFF. The CDR3 nucleotides read TGTGCCAGCAGCTTGTTTGATGTTGCAGCTAATGAAAAACTGTTTTTT. Full variable domain (missing parts from reference TRBV5-6 and TRBJ1-4): DAGVTQSPTHLIKTRGQQVTLRCSPKSGHDTVSWYQQALGQGPQFIFQYYEEEERQRGNFPDRFSGHQFPNYSSELNVNALLLGDSALYLCASSLFDVAANEKLFFGSGTQLSVL.

The rearrangement links TRBV7-6 to TRBJ2-2; 8 nucleotides match TRBD2. In germline, CDR1 is SGHVS, CDR2 FNYEAQ. The V gene end was trimmed by 4 bases and the J gene end by 6 bases; junction bases not matched to a gene: 1. The CDR3 is 13 amino acids. CDR3 nucleotides: TGTGCCAGCAGCTCGGGACTAGCCGGGGAGCTGTTTTTT. Translated, it gives CASSSGLAGELFF.

The V gene is TRBV6-5, the J gene TRBJ2-3; TRBD2 matches at 7 bases. Trimming at V came to 4 bases and at J to 4 bases, leaving 11 bases not matched to a gene. Germline loops: CDR1 MNHEY, CDR2 SVGAGI. This CDR3 has 16 amino acids. CDR3 region: CASSSPRAGYADTQYF. For the CDR3, the DNA is TGTGCCAGCAGTTCCCCCAGAGCGGGGTATGCAGATACGCAGTATTTT.

The J gene is TRBJ1-1, the V gene TRBV6-2 or TRBV6-3; D remains ambiguous. Germline CDR1 MNHEY, CDR2 SVGEGT. Trimming took 4 bases from V and 4 from J, leaving 10 bases between them. The CDR3 runs 13 residues. The CDR3 region is CASSSLGSTEAFF. The CDR3 DNA reads TGTGCCAGCAGTTCTCTTGGGTCCACTGAAGCTTTCTTT.

The chain has TRBV15 and TRBJ1-3, with D perhaps TRBD1 (5 bases). CDR3 length: 16 residues. V was trimmed by 0 bases and J by 7 bases, leaving 16 bases between them. Germline assignment: CDR1 LNHNV and CDR2 YYDKDF (reference sequence). This CDR3 reads CATSRDGAGEHNTIYF. DNA of the CDR3: TGTGCCACCAGCAGAGATGGAGCGGGGGAGCACAACACCATATATTTT.

This sequence joins TRBV2 and TRBJ2-3, with D possibly matching TRBD2 (5 bases). Per the germline V gene, CDR1 is SNHLY and CDR2 is FYNNEI. Trimming removed 6 bases at V and 6 bases at J, with 16 bases between. This CDR3 spans 14 amino acids. CDR3: CASRGNLAFDTQYF. DNA of the CDR3: TGTGCCAGCAGAGGTAATCTAGCTTTCGATACGCAGTATTTT.

Comment on this clone: An end of the junction does not agree with germline; a read error may underlie this. The chain couples TRBV5-1 to TRBJ1-1, with D perhaps TRBD1 (5 bases). The CDR3 consists of 15 residues. The germline CDR1 and CDR2 sequences are SGHRS and YFSETQ. The DNA of the CDR3 is TGCGCCAGCAGCTTGGATACCGGGACCAACACTGAAACTTTCTTT. Translation gives CASSLDTGTNTETFF.

The V gene is TRBV6-5, the J gene TRBJ2-2; 12 bases fit TRBD2. The CDR3 is 12 amino acids. CDR1 is MNHEY and CDR2 is SVGAGI in the germline V gene. The CDR3 protein is CGTSGDTGELFF. The CDR3 DNA follows: TGTGGGACTAGCGGGGACACCGGGGAGCTGTTTTTT.

V gene TRBV5-1 combines with J gene TRBJ1-1, with D tentatively TRBD1 (5 bases). The CDR3 length is 17 residues. Germline V gene lookup returns CDR1 SGHRS and CDR2 YFSETQ. The V and J ends lost 2 bases and 1 base respectively, with 18 bases between them. CDR3 sequence reads: CASSFGQIGQGNTEAFF. DNA for the CDR3: TGCGCCAGCAGCTTCGGGCAGATCGGACAAGGGAACACTGAAGCTTTCTTT.

The rearrangement links TRBV6-5 to TRBJ2-7, with 9 bases aligning to TRBD1. Germline loops: CDR1 MNHEY, CDR2 SVGAGI. This CDR3 has 14 residues. V shed 10 bases, J shed 3 bases, and the junction held 10 bases outside the gene matches. In nucleotides, the CDR3 is TGTGCCACCTATCAGTGGGGACAGGGCTACGAGCAGTACTTC. Its translation: CATYQWGQGYEQYF.